This T cell receptor beta chain is from a study of T cells expressing NK-cell markers. TCRdb re-called the 5' RACE reads; one entry per CDR3 protein, DNA not given. Its listing shows hundreds of thousands of distinct CDR3 sequences. The CDR3 extends over 14 amino acids. In germline, CDR1 is SGHAT, CDR2 FQNNGV. The clonotype comes from a man aged 18-75 years in good health. The material sequenced was blood T cells: a sorted CD56 or NKG2C T cell subset, CD4+ or CD8+ T cells, or bulk PBMC T cells (not recorded which). The chain combines TRBV11-2 with TRBJ2-1; TCRdb proposes TRBD1, but this gene call is untestable without DNA. This CDR3 is CASSEQVTRSGQFF.